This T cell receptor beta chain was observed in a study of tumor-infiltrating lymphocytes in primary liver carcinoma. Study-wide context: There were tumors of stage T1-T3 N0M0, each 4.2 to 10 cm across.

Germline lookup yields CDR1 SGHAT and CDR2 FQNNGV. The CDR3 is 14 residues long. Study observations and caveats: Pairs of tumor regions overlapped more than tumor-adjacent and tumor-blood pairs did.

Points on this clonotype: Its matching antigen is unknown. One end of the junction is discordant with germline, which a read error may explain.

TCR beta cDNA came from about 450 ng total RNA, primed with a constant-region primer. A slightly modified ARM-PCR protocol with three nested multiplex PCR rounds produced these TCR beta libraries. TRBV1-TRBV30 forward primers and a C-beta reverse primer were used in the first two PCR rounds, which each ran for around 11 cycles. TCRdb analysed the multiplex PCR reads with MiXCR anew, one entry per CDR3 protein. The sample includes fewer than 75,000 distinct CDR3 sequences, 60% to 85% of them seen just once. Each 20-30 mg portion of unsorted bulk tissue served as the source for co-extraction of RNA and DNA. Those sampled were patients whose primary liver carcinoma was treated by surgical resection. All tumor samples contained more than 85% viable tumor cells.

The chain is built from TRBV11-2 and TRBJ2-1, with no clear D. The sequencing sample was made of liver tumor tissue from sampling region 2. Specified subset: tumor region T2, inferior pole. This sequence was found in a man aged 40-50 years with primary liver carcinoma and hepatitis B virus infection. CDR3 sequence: CASNLYRLVSEQFF. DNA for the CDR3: TGTGCCAGCAACTTATACCGGCTTGTTAGTGAGCAATTCTTC.